The clone carrying this T cell receptor (beta chain) has just one count. The antigen remains unidentified. The data were taken from a study of T cell repertoires in cytomegalovirus infection. The wider study: Carrying CMV and the relevant HLA type showed in public TCR beta signatures.

The CDR3 covers 15 residues. V was cut by 5 bases and J by 3 bases, with 17 bases left in between. Germline V gene data show CDR1 as MGHRA and CDR2 as YSYEKL. TCRdb analysed the reads with MiXCR anew, one entry per CDR3 protein. This table has approximately 160,000 distinct CDR3 sequences, 17% appearing once. Study results and limitations: HLA-C-restricted CMV clonotypes gave the most frequent clonotype in two of eight donors.

The chain links TRBV4-1 to TRBJ2-7; a weak D match, TRBD2 (6 bases). Sequenced: CD8+ T cells from PBMCs. The TCR sequence derives from a human donor in good health (CMV status not recorded). Some clones in this sample may be carry-over from other donors' samples. As DNA, the CDR3 is TGCGCCAGCAGCGAATTCCGGCGGGGATACTACGAGCAGTACTTC. It codes for CASSEFRRGYYEQYF.